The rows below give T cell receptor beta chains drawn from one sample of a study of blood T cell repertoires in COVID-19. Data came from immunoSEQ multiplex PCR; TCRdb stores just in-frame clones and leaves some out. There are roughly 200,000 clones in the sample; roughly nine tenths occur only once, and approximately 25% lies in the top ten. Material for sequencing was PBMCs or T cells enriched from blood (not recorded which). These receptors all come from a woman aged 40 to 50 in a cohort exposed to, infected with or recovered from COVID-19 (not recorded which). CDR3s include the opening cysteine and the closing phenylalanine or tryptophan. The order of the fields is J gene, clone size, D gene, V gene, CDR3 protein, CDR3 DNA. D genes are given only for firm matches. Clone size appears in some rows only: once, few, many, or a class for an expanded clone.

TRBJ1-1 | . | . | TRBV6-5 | CASSQNWNTEAFF | TGTGCCAGCAGCCAAAATTGGAACACTGAAGCTTTCTTT
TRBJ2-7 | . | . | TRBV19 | CASSTVGAGDHEQYF | TGTGCCAGTAGCACGGTGGGAGCAGGGGACCACGAGCAGTACTTC
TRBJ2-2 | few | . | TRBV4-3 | CASSDLVAAGAGELFF | TGCGCCAGCAGCGACCTTGTGGCGGCCGGGGCCGGGGAGCTGTTTTTT
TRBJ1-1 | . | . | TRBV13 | CASSQRVTKSTEAFF | TGTGCCAGCAGCCAGAGGGTGACCAAAAGCACTGAAGCTTTCTTT
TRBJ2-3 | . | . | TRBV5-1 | CASSEQFLYTDTQYF | TGCGCCAGCAGCGAGCAATTTTTATACACAGATACGCAGTATTTT
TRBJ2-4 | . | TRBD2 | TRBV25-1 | CASSERLGEGKNIQYF | TGTGCCAGCAGTGAGCGATTAGGGGAGGGGAAAAACATTCAGTACTTC
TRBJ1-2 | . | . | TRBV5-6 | CASSAGDYGYTF | TGTGCCAGTAGCGCAGGGGACTATGGCTACACCTTC
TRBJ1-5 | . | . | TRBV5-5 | CASSLDQMDQPQHF | TGTGCCAGCAGCTTGGATCAGATGGATCAGCCCCAGCATTTT
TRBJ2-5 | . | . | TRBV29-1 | CSVEYPERETQYF | TGCAGCGTTGAATACCCCGAACGGGAGACCCAGTACTTC
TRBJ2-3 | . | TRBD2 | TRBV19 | CASSVGLANTDTQYF | TGTGCCAGTAGTGTTGGACTAGCGAACACAGATACGCAGTATTTT
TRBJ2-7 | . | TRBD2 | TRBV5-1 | CASSLSRGVEQYF | TGCGCCAGCAGCTTATCCCGGGGGGTCGAGCAGTACTTC
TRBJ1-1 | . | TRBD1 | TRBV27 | CASSFRQGVEAFF | TGTGCCAGCAGTTTCAGACAGGGGGTTGAAGCTTTCTTT
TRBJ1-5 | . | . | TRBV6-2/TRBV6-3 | CASSYGVNQPQHF | TGTGCCAGCAGTTACGGAGTCAATCAGCCCCAGCATTTT
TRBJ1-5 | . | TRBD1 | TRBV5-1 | CASSLGDRDLNQPQHF | TGCGCCAGCAGCTTGGGGGACAGGGACCTTAATCAGCCCCAGCATTTT
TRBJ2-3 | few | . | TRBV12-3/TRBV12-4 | CASSLGTTDTQYF | TGTGCCAGCAGTTTAGGGACAACAGATACGCAGTATTTT
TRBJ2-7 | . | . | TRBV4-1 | CASSQKGPGSYEQYF | TGCGCCAGCAGCCAAAAAGGTCCGGGATCCTACGAGCAGTACTTC
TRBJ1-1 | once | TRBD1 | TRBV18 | CASSPTLGTGDEAFF | TGTGCCAGCTCACCTACCCTCGGGACAGGGGATGAAGCTTTCTTT
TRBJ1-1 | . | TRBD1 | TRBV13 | CASRDRGEGTEAFF | TGTGCCAGCAGGGACAGGGGAGAGGGCACTGAAGCTTTCTTT
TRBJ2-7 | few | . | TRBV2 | CASSSDYEQYF | TGTGCCAGCAGTTCAGACTACGAGCAGTACTTC
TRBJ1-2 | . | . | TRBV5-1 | CASSFGKNRLGYTF | TGCGCCAGCAGCTTTGGAAAGAACAGGCTTGGCTACACCTTC
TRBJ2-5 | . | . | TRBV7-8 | CASSPRGQETQYF | TGTGCCAGCAGCCCCCGAGGGCAAGAGACCCAGTACTTC
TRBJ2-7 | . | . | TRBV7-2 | CASSPEALYEQYF | TGTGCCAGCAGCCCTGAGGCACTCTACGAGCAGTACTTC
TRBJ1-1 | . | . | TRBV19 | CASSIAGEENTEAFF | TGTGCCAGTAGTATCGCGGGGGAAGAGAACACTGAAGCTTTCTTT
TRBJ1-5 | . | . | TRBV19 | CASSMGGRSNQPQHF | TGTGCCAGTAGTATGGGGGGACGGTCCAATCAGCCCCAGCATTTT
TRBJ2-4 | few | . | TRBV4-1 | CASSQEANRVGIQYF | TGCGCCAGCAGCCAAGAGGCCAACAGGGTTGGCATTCAGTACTTC
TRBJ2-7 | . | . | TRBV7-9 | CASSPQTGSGEQYF | TGTGCCAGCAGCCCCCAAACAGGGTCGGGGGAGCAGTACTTC
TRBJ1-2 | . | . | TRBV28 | CASSVTGQYGYTF | TGTGCCAGCAGTGTTACTGGACAGTATGGCTACACCTTC
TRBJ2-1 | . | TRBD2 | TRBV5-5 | CASSPGGVPSYNEQFF | TGTGCCAGCAGCCCGGGGGGGGTCCCCTCCTACAATGAGCAGTTCTTC
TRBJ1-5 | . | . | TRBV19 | CASSMATGGGRYSNQPQHF | TGTGCCAGTAGTATGGCAACCGGGGGTGGGCGGTATAGCAATCAGCCCCAGCATTTT
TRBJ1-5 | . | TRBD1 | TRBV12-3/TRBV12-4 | CASSQGGQPQHF | TGTGCCAGCAGTCAGGGGGGTCAGCCCCAGCATTTT
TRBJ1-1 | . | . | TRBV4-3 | CASSPKGGGGTEAFF | TGCGCCAGCAGCCCTAAGGGGGGCGGGGGGACTGAAGCTTTCTTT
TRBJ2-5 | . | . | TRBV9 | CASSGQGLQETQYF | TGTGCCAGCAGCGGGCAGGGGTTGCAAGAGACCCAGTACTTC
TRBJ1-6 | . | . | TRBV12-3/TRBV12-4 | CASRLGGALHF | TGTGCCAGCAGGCTCGGCGGGGCCCTCCACTTT
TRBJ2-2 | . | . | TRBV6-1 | CASSEAVRPGELFF | TGTGCCAGCAGTGAAGCGGTCAGGCCCGGGGAGCTGTTTTTT
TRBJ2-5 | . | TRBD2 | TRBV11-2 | CASSAAQGPGGETQYF | TGTGCCAGCAGCGCCGCCCAAGGACCGGGAGGGGAGACCCAGTACTTC
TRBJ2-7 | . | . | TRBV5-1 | CASSAAADRSYEQYF | TGCGCCAGCAGCGCCGCAGCGGATCGCTCCTACGAGCAGTACTTC
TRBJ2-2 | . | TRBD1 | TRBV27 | CASSLTGGSPGLGGELFF | TGTGCCAGCAGTTTAACAGGGGGCTCCCCGGGCCTGGGCGGGGAGCTGTTTTTT
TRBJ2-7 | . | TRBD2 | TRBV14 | CASSQAVLAGVHEQYF | TGTGCCAGCAGCCAAGCAGTACTAGCGGGAGTACACGAGCAGTACTTC
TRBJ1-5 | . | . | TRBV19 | CASNVQGYGNQPQHF | TGTGCCAGTAACGTACAGGGTTACGGCAATCAGCCCCAGCATTTT
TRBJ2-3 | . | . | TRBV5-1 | CASSTTSSTDTQYF | TGCGCCAGCAGCACGACTAGTAGCACAGATACGCAGTATTTT
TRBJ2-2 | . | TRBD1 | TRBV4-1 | CASSQPGTANTGELFF | TGCGCCAGCAGCCAACCCGGGACAGCTAACACCGGGGAGCTGTTTTTT
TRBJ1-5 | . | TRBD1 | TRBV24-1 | CATSEYRDRGPRQPQHF | TGTGCCACCAGTGAATACCGGGACAGGGGGCCGAGACAGCCCCAGCATTTT
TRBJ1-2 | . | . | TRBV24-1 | CATSDSREIYGYTF | TGTGCCACCAGTGACTCGAGGGAAATCTATGGCTACACCTTC
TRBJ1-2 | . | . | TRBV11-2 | CASSFDPLRSPEINYGYTF | TGTGCCAGCAGCTTCGATCCTCTTCGGAGTCCCGAAATTAACTATGGCTACACCTTC
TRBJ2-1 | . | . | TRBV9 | CASSPRGDLSHNEQFF | TGTGCCAGCAGCCCCCGTGGAGATTTAAGCCACAATGAGCAGTTCTTC
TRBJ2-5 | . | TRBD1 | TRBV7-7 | CASSSSDRGPGETQYF | TGTGCCAGCAGCTCTTCGGACAGGGGGCCTGGAGAGACCCAGTACTTC
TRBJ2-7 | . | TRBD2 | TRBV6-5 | CASSYGTSGGYEQYF | TGTGCCAGCAGTTACGGGACTAGCGGGGGCTACGAGCAGTACTTC
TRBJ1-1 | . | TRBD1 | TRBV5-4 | CASSTSQGRAEAFF | TGTGCCAGCAGCACATCACAGGGGCGGGCTGAAGCTTTCTTT
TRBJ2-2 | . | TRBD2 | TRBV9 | CASSAGLARTFNTGELFF | TGTGCCAGCAGCGCCGGACTAGCGAGGACCTTCAACACCGGGGAGCTGTTTTTT
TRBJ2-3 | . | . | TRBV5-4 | CASSSWGVLSDTQYF | TGTGCCAGCAGCTCGTGGGGGGTACTTTCAGATACGCAGTATTTT
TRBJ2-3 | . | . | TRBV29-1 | CSVDLAGRNTDTQYF | TGCAGCGTTGACCTTGCGGGGCGAAACACAGATACGCAGTATTTT
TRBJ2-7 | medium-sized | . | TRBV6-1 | CASTETGDSSYEQYF | TGTGCCAGCACTGAAACGGGGGACAGCTCCTACGAGCAGTACTTC
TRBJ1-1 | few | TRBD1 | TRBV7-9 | CASSYLTGPTMNTEAFF | TGTGCCAGCAGCTACCTGACAGGGCCAACCATGAACACTGAAGCTTTCTTT
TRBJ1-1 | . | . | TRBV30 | CAWSSSGSEAFF | TGTGCCTGGTCTTCCTCCGGGTCTGAAGCTTTCTTT
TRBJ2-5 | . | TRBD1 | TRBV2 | CASSEYQGVGDRGLEGGETQYF | TGTGCCAGCAGTGAATATCAAGGAGTGGGGGACAGGGGGCTGGAAGGTGGTGAGACCCAGTACTTC
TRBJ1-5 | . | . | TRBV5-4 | CASSFWGGNQPQHF | TGTGCCAGCAGCTTTTGGGGAGGCAATCAGCCCCAGCATTTT
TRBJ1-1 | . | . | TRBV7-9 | CASSLEQVTEAFF | TGTGCCAGCAGCTTAGAACAGGTCACTGAAGCTTTCTTT
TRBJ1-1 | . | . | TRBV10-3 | CATVRGSEGEAFF | TGTGCCACCGTGCGGGGGTCGGAGGGTGAAGCTTTCTTT